This T cell receptor (beta chain) was documented in a study of cytomegalovirus exposure and HLA in healthy donors. Findings and caveats of the study: Most sequenced TCRs were rare (though some public TCRs occurred in many donors). The classifier reportedly diagnosed cytomegalovirus status with high specificity and sensitivity. Subsequent analysis revealed that first-cohort TCR clusters tended to co-occur in the roughly 120 validation repertoires.

Some clones are missing from TCRdb's copy, which holds only in-frame ones; the method was immunoSEQ multiplex PCR. The sample consists of some 150,000 clones, about 88% of them appearing once. A note on this clone: As yet, its antigen is unknown.

Trimming left V 2 bases short and J 0 bases short, with 11 bases between. The CDR3 consists of 16 residues. Germline CDR1 and CDR2: MNHEY and SMNVEV (reference sequence). This sequence originates from a man between 18 and 29 years old in good health and CMV-seropositive. This chain joins TRBV27 and TRBJ1-5; TRBD1 might be the D (5 bases). Material for sequencing was PBMCs. The DNA for the CDR3 is TGTGCCAGCAGTTTAGGAGGGGCTTATAGCAATCAGCCCCAGCATTTT. It codes for CASSLGGAYSNQPQHF.